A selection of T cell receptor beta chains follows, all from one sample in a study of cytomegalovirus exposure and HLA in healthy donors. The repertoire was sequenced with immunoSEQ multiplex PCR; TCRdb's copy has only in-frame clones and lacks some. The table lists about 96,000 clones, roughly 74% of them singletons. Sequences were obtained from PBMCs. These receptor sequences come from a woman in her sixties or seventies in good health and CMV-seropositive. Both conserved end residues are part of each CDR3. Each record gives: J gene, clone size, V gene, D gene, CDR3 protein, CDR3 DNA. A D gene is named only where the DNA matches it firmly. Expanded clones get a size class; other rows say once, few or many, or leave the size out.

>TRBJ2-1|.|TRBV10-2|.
CASSDWLRSGANEQFF
TGCGCCAGCAGTGATTGGCTACGGAGTGGTGCCAATGAGCAGTTCTTC
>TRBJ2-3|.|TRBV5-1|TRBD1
CASSLTGGNTDTQYF
TGCGCCAGCAGCTTGACAGGGGGGAACACAGATACGCAGTATTTT
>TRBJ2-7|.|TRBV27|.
CASSLGGSASYEQYF
TGTGCCAGCAGTTTAGGGGGGAGTGCCTCCTACGAGCAGTACTTC
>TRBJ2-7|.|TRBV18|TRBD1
CASSPPGQAKSIGTGQALRRGQYF
TGTGCCAGCTCACCACCGGGACAGGCGAAATCAATTGGTACGGGACAGGCTCTCCGGAGAGGGCAGTACTTC
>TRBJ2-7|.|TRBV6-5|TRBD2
CASTVRRGAYEQYF
TGTGCCAGCACGGTGCGGCGGGGGGCCTACGAGCAGTACTTC
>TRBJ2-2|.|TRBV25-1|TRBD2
CASSLAGGSGPTGELFF
TGTGCCAGCAGCTTAGCGGGAGGTAGTGGTCCCACCGGGGAGCTGTTTTTT
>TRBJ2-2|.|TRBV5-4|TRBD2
CASSIGLAGGLRRGTGELFF
TGTGCCAGCAGCATCGGACTAGCGGGGGGGCTGAGGCGAGGAACCGGGGAGCTGTTTTTT
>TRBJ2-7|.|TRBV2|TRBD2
CASSSGLAGTYEQYF
TGTGCCAGCAGTTCGGGACTAGCGGGCACCTACGAGCAGTACTTC
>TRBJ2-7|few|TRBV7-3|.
CASSLTQSYEQYF
TGTGCCAGCAGCTTAACACAATCCTACGAGCAGTACTTC
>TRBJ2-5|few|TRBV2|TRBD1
CASSLDRGPSQTQYF
TGTGCCAGCAGCCTAGACAGGGGACCGTCCCAGACCCAGTACTTC
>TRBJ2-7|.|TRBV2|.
CASLSRNEQYF
TGTGCCAGCTTAAGCCGCAACGAGCAGTACTTC
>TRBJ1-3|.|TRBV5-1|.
CASSSGEGNTIYF
TGCGCCAGCAGCTCTGGAGAGGGAAACACCATATATTTT
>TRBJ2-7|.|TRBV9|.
CASSVGVTSYEQYF
TGTGCCAGCAGCGTAGGAGTCACCTCCTACGAGCAGTACTTC
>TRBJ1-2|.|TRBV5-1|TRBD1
CASSWLGQGDYGYTF
TGCGCCAGCAGCTGGCTTGGACAGGGAGACTATGGCTACACCTTC
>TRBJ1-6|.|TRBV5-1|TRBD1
CASSFQGQGYSPLHF
TGCGCCAGCAGCTTCCAGGGACAGGGGTATTCACCCCTCCACTTT
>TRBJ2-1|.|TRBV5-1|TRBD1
CASSEPGQGSSGEQFF
TGCGCCAGCAGCGAACCGGGACAGGGGTCTTCGGGTGAGCAGTTCTTC
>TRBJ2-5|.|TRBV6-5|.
CASSYFGATEETQYF
TGTGCCAGCAGTTACTTTGGGGCGACGGAAGAGACCCAGTACTTC
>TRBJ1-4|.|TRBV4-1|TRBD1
CASSLGQARVKLFF
TGCGCCAGCAGCCTGGGACAGGCCCGAGTGAAACTGTTTTTT
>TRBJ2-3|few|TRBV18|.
CASSPDIGTSTDTQYF
TGTGCCAGCTCACCAGATATCGGGACTAGCACAGATACGCAGTATTTT
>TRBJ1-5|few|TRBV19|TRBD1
CATSTGGGQPQHF
TGTGCCACCTCGACAGGGGGGGGTCAGCCCCAGCATTTT
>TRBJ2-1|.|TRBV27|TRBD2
CASSLTSGRVIDEQFF
TGTGCCAGCAGTCTTACTAGCGGGAGAGTTATAGATGAGCAGTTCTTC
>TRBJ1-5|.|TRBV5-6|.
CASSFTPNQPQHF
TGTGCCAGCAGCTTTACACCCAATCAGCCCCAGCATTTT
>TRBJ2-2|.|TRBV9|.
CASSVTSGELFF
TGTGCCAGCAGCGTAACTTCCGGGGAGCTGTTTTTT
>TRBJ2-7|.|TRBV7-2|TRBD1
CASSLVWTGTYEQYF
TGTGCCAGCAGCTTAGTTTGGACAGGTACCTACGAGCAGTACTTC
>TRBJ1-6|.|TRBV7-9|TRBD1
CASSLAPTGDSPLHF
TGTGCCAGCAGCTTAGCGCCGACAGGGGATTCACCCCTCCACTTT
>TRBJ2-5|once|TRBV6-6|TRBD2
CASSYGLAGRQETQYF
TGTGCCAGCAGTTACGGACTAGCGGGGCGACAAGAGACCCAGTACTTC
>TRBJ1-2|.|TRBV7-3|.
CASSFGTGVRGYTF
TGTGCCAGCAGCTTCGGGACTGGCGTGCGGGGCTACACCTTC
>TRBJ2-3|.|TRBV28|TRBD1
CASSSQSRTGPVDTQYF
TGTGCCAGCAGTTCACAATCGAGGACAGGGCCTGTAGATACGCAGTATTTT
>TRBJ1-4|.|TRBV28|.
CASSPLAGEKLFF
TGTGCCAGCAGCCCATTAGCTGGTGAAAAACTGTTTTTT
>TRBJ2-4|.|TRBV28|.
CASSLPQGENIQYF
TGTGCCAGCAGTTTGCCGCAGGGTGAAAACATTCAGTACTTC
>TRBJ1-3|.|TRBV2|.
CASGLQSSGNTIYF
TGTGCCAGCGGGTTACAGAGCTCTGGAAACACCATATATTTT
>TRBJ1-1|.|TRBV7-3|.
CASSLDRTTEAFF
TGTGCCAGCAGCCTGGACAGAACCACTGAAGCTTTCTTT
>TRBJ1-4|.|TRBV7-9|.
CASSPIPIEELFF
TGTGCCAGCAGCCCGATACCGATCGAGGAACTGTTTTTT